This record looks at one T cell receptor (beta chain) sequence and its context. Its antigen is still unknown. J lost 1 base, V lost 1 base, and 4 bases had no gene match. CDR3 length: 16 amino acids. Germline-derived CDR1 and CDR2 are SGHNT and YYREEE (reference sequence). The data belong to a study of response to subunit inactivated influenza vaccine. Findings and caveats of the study: The authors offered the suggestion that each seasonal influenza vaccination recruits few new T cells.

MiXCR was run by TCRdb on the RT-PCR reads, yielding one entry per CDR3 protein. The repertoire holds fewer than 700,000 distinct CDR3 sequences, with over 10% as singletons. The chain uses TRBV5-4 and TRBJ2-3; TRBD2 agrees at 9 bases. This receptor was obtained from a middle-aged man who received an inactivated influenza vaccine. Sequenced material: PBMCs from blood, taken roughly 6 weeks after vaccination. CDR3 DNA sequence: TGTGCCAGCAGCTTGAAGCTAGCGGGGCGCACAGATACGCAGTATTTT. Encoded protein: CASSLKLAGRTDTQYF. The full variable domain, in which reference TRBV5-4 and TRBJ2-3 provide the parts outside the CDR3, is ETGVTQSPTHLIKTRGQQVTLRCSSQSGHNTVSWYQQALGQGPQFIFQYYREEENGRGNFPPRFSGLQFPNYSSELNVNALELDDSALYLCASSLKLAGRTDTQYFGPGTRLTVL.